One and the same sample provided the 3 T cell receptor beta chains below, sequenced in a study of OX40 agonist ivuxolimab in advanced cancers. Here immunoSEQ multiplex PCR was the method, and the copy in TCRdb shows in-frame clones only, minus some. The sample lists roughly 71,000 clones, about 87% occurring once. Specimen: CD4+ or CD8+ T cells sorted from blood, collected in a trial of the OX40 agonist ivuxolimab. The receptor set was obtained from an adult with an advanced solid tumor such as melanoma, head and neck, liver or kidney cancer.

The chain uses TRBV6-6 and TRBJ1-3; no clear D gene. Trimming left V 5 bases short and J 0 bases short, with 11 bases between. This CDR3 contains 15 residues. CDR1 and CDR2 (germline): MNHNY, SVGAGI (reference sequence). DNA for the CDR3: TGTGCCAGCAGTCCCGACGTGACCTCTGGAAACACCATATATTTT. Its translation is CASSPDVTSGNTIYF.

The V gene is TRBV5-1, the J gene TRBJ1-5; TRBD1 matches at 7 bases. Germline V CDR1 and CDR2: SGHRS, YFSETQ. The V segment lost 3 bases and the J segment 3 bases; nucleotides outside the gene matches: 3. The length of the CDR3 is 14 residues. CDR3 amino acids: CASSWTGLNQPQHF. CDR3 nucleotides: TGCGCCAGCAGCTGGACAGGTCTCAATCAGCCCCAGCATTTT.

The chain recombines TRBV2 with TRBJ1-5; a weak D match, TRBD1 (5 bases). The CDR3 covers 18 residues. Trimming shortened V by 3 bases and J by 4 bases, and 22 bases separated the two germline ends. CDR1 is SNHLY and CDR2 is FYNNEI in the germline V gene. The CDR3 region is CASSDGRVRSWGNQPQHF. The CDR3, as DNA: TGTGCCAGCAGTGATGGCAGGGTTCGTTCCTGGGGAAATCAGCCCCAGCATTTT.